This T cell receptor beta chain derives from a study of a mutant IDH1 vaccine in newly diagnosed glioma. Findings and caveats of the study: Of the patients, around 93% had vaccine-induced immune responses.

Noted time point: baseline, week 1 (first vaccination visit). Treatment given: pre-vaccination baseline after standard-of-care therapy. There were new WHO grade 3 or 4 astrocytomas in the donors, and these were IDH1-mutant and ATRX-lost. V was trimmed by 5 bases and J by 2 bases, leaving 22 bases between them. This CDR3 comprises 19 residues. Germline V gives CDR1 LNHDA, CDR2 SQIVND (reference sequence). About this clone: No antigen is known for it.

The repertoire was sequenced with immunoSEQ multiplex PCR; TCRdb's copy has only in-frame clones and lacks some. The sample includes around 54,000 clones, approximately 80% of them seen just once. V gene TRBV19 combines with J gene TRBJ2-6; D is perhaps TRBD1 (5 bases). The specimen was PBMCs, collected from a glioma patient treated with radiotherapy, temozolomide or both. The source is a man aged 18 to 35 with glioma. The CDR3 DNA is TGTGCCAGTAGTCTGACTTCCCTCGACAGTATCCCTGGGGCCAACGTCCTGACTTTC. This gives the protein CASSLTSLDSIPGANVLTF.